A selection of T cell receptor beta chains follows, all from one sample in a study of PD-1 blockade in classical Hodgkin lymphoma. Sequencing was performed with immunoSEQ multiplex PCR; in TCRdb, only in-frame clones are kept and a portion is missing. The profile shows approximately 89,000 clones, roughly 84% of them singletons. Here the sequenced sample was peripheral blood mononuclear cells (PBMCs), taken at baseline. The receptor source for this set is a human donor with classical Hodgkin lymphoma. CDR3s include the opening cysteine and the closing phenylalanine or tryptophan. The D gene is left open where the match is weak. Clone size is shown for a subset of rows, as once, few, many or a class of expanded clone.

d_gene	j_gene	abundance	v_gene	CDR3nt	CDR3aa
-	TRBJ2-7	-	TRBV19	TGTGCCAGTAGTATTTCCTCAGGGAACTACGAGCAGTACTTC	CASSISSGNYEQYF
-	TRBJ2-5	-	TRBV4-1	TGCGCCAGCAGCCGAGGCCCTGGGGAGACCCAGTACTTC	CASSRGPGETQYF
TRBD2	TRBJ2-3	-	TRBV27	TGTGCCAGCAGCCGAAAAGGGACTAGCGGGAGAAGTTACACAGATACGCAGTATTTT	CASSRKGTSGRSYTDTQYF
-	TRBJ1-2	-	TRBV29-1	TGCAGCGTCGGGGGGGGGAATGGCTACACCTTC	CSVGGGNGYTF
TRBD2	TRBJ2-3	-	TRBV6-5	TGTGCCAGCACTGGGAAGCGGGAGCCAGATACGCAGTATTTT	CASTGKREPDTQYF
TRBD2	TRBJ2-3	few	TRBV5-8	TGTGCCAGCAGCTCCGGGACTAGCAGCACAGATACGCAGTATTTT	CASSSGTSSTDTQYF
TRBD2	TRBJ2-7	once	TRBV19	TGTGCCAGTAGTATTGCCGGGGGGAGCTACGAGCAGTACTTC	CASSIAGGSYEQYF
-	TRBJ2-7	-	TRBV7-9	TGTGCCAGCAGCTCTAGGGACCGAGACGAGCAGTACTTC	CASSSRDRDEQYF
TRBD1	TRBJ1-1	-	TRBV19	TGTGCCAGTAGTCCCAAATCCCTCGGGACAGGGTTACAAAACACTGAAGCTTTCTTT	CASSPKSLGTGLQNTEAFF
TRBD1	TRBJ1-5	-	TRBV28	TGTGCCAGCCTCGCTACGGACAGGCGATATCAGCCCCAGCATTTT	CASLATDRRYQPQHF
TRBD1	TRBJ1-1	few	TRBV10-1	TGCGCCAGCAAGGGACAGTTGAACACTGAAGCTTTCTTT	CASKGQLNTEAFF
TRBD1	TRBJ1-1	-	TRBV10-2	TGCGCCAGCAAACTCCTCGGGACAGCGAACACTGAAGCTTTCTTT	CASKLLGTANTEAFF
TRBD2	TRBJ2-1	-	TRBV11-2	TGTGCCAGCAGCTTAGTAGGGCTAGCGGGGGCTTACAATGAGCAGTTCTTC	CASSLVGLAGAYNEQFF
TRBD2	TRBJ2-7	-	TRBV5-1	TGCGCCAGCAGCCGCGACCCAAGGACTAGCGGAGGGGAGCAGTACTTC	CASSRDPRTSGGEQYF
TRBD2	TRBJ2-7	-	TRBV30	TGTGCCTGGAGTGTATGGGGGGGAGAGCAGTACTTC	CAWSVWGGEQYF
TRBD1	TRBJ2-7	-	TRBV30	TGTGCCTGGAGGTGGACAGGGCACTACGAGCAGTACTTC	CAWRWTGHYEQYF
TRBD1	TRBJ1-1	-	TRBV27	TGTGCCAGCAGTTTACTCCTTCCAGGGGGCAATACTGAAGCTTTCTTT	CASSLLLPGGNTEAFF
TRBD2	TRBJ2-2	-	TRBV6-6	TGTGCCAGCAGTGCTAGCGGGATGGGCACCGGGGAGCTGTTTTTT	CASSASGMGTGELFF
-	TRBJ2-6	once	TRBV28	TGTGCCAGCAGTTTACTAGGCACCTCTGGGGCCAACGTCCTGACTTTC	CASSLLGTSGANVLTF
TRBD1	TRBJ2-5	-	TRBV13	TGTGCCAGCAGCTTCTGGACAGGGGGAGAGACCCAGTACTTC	CASSFWTGGETQYF
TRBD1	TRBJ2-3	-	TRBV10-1	TGCGCCAGCAGTGTATCGGGATCAGGGGGTTACGGCACAGATACGCAGTATTTT	CASSVSGSGGYGTDTQYF
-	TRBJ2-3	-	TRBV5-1	TGCGCCAGCAGCTTGGCCGCCCTAGCGCATGCAGATACGCAGTATTTT	CASSLAALAHADTQYF
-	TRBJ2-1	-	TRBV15	TGTGCCACCAGGCCCGGGGGCCCCTACAATGAGCAGTTCTTC	CATRPGGPYNEQFF
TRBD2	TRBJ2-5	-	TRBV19	TGTGCCAGTAGTACCCATCTAGCGGGAGTCCTCCAAGAGACCCAGTACTTC	CASSTHLAGVLQETQYF
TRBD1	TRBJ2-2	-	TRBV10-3	TGTGCCATCAGAACAGACCCGGGACAGGGGACCGGGGAGCTGTTTTTT	CAIRTDPGQGTGELFF
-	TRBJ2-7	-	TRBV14	TGTGCCAGCAGCCAACTAGCGTGGGGGGATAGAGACTACGAGCAGTACTTC	CASSQLAWGDRDYEQYF
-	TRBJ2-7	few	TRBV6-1	TGTGCCAGCAGTGAGAGGACTCTCCGGGGCGAGCAGTACTTC	CASSERTLRGEQYF
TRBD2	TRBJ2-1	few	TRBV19	TGTGCCAGTAGCTCAACTAGCGGGAGGGCCTACAATGAGCAGTTCTTC	CASSSTSGRAYNEQFF
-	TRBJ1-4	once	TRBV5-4	TGTGCCAGCAGCGTAGACGGAATTAATGAAAAACTGTTTTTT	CASSVDGINEKLFF
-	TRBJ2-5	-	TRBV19	TGTGCCAGCAGCCGGTTCCCCGGGGAGACCCAGTACTTC	CASSRFPGETQYF
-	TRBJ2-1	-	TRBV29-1	TGCAGCGTTGACGGCGGCCCCTACAATGAGCAGTTCTTC	CSVDGGPYNEQFF
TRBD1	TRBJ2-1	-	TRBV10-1	TGCGCCAGCAGTGATAGGGGGCGAAATGAGCAGTTCTTC	CASSDRGRNEQFF
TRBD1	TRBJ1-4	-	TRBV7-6	TGTGCCAGCAGCTCGACAGGGGAACGTGGTGAAAAACTGTTTTTT	CASSSTGERGEKLFF
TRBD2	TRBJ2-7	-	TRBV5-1	TGCGCCAGCAGCCTAGGACTAGCGGGAGTCGAGCAGTACTTC	CASSLGLAGVEQYF
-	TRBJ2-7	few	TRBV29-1	TGCAGCGTTGCCAGCCGACAAGAAAGCGAGCAGTACTTC	CSVASRQESEQYF
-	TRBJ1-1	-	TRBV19	TGTGCCAGTAGTATAGATGGGGGCACTGAAGCTTTCTTT	CASSIDGGTEAFF
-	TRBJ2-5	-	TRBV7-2	TGTGCCAGCAGCCGGGCCGGGCAAGAGACCCAGTACTTC	CASSRAGQETQYF
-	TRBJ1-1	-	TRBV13	TGTGCCAGCAGCTTGGGTAGATTCACTGAAGCTTTCTTT	CASSLGRFTEAFF
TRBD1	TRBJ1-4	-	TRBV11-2	TGTGCCAGCAGCTTAGTTGGACAGGGAAGGTTTGCAACTAATGAAAAACTGTTTTTT	CASSLVGQGRFATNEKLFF
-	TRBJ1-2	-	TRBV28	TGTGCCAGCACCCTGGGCACCTATGGCTACACCTTC	CASTLGTYGYTF
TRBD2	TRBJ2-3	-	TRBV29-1	TGCAGCGTCGGGACTAGCGGCCCCCCCCCAGATACGCAGTATTTT	CSVGTSGPPPDTQYF